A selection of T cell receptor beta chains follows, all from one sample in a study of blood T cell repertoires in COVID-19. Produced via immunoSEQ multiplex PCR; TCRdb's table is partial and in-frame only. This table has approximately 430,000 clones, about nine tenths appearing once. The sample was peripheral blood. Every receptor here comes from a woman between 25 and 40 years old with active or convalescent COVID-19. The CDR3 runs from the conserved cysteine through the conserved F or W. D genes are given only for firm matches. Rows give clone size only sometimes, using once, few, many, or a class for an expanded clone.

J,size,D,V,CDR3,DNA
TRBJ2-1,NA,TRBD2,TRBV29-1,CSVMGLAGGLSYNEQFF,TGCAGCGTTATGGGACTAGCGGGAGGGCTCTCCTACAATGAGCAGTTCTTC
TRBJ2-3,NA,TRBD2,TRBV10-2,CASRQAGGYTDTQYF,TGCGCCAGCAGACAAGCGGGAGGGTACACAGATACGCAGTATTTT
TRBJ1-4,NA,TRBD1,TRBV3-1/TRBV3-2,CASSQGVGQGQGKLFF,TGTGCCAGCAGCCAAGGGGTGGGACAGGGACAAGGAAAACTGTTTTTT
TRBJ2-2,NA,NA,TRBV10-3,CAIRGGDTNTGELFF,TGTGCCATCAGAGGGGGAGACACGAACACCGGGGAGCTGTTTTTT
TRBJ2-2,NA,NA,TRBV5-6,CASRRNTGELFF,TGTGCCAGCAGGCGGAACACCGGGGAGCTGTTTTTT
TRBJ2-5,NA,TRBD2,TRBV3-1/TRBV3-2,CASSPLGGGNQETQYF,TGTGCCAGCAGTCCCTTGGGGGGGGGAAACCAAGAGACCCAGTACTTC
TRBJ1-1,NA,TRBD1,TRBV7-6,CASSFGQAGTEAFF,TGTGCCAGCAGCTTCGGACAGGCTGGGACTGAAGCTTTCTTT
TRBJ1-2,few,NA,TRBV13,CASSVRQDLPTHGYTF,TGTGCCAGCAGCGTAAGACAGGACCTCCCTACCCATGGCTACACCTTC
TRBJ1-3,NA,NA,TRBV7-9,CASSLGATSGNTIYF,TGTGCCAGCAGCTTGGGGGCTACCTCTGGAAACACCATATATTTT
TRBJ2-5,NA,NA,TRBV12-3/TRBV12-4,CASSLTGLETQYF,TGTGCCAGCAGTTTAACGGGTTTAGAGACCCAGTACTTC